Listed below are T cell receptor beta chains from one sample, sequenced in a study of blood T cell repertoires in COVID-19. Profiled with immunoSEQ multiplex PCR; TCRdb holds only in-frame clones, not every one. The sample includes nearly 250,000 clones, roughly 86% seen only once; the top ten take about 2.1%. The sample was PBMCs or T cells enriched from blood (not recorded which). Every receptor here comes from a woman in her forties or fifties who had recovered from COVID-19. The CDR3 runs from the conserved cysteine through the conserved F or W. The D gene is left open where the match is weak. Rows give clone size only sometimes, using once, few, many, or a class for an expanded clone.

CASSLAGGLVIDTQYF | TGTGCCAGCAGCTTAGCTGGGGGACTAGTTATAGATACGCAGTATTTT | . | TRBJ2-3 | TRBV7-2 | TRBD2
CASSLTSGRAYYDEQYF | TGTGCCAGCAGCCTTACTAGCGGGAGGGCCTATTACGACGAGCAGTACTTC | few | TRBJ2-7 | TRBV11-2 | TRBD2
CASSLVQGGTEAFF | TGTGCCAGCAGCTTGGTTCAGGGGGGCACTGAAGCTTTCTTT | . | TRBJ1-1 | TRBV7-9 | TRBD1
CASSLVGRAHYGYTF | TGTGCCAGCAGTTTGGTGGGCAGGGCCCACTATGGCTACACCTTC | once | TRBJ1-2 | TRBV27 | .
CASSSPGTNTGELFF | TGTGCCAGCAGCAGTCCCGGGACTAACACCGGGGAGCTGTTTTTT | . | TRBJ2-2 | TRBV5-4 | .
CATSDLTSGSGETQYF | TGTGCCACCAGTGATCTGACTAGCGGGAGTGGGGAGACCCAGTACTTC | . | TRBJ2-5 | TRBV24-1 | TRBD2
CASSGQGAAKNIQYF | TGTGCCAGCAGTGGTCAGGGCGCAGCCAAAAACATTCAGTACTTC | . | TRBJ2-4 | TRBV2 | .
CASSWTGLGNQPQHF | TGTGCCAGCAGCTGGACAGGGTTGGGTAATCAGCCCCAGCATTTT | . | TRBJ1-5 | TRBV6-2/TRBV6-3 | TRBD1
CASSLQGNNSPLHF | TGTGCCAGCAGCTTGCAGGGTAATAATTCACCCCTCCACTTT | . | TRBJ1-6 | TRBV7-3 | .
CTSSPGHTSGFTGELFF | TGTACCAGCAGCCCGGGTCATACTAGCGGGTTTACCGGGGAGCTGTTTTTT | . | TRBJ2-2 | TRBV11-2 | TRBD2
CASSAGQGLTEAFF | TGTGCCAGCAGCGCGGGACAGGGGCTCACTGAAGCTTTCTTT | . | TRBJ1-1 | TRBV9 | TRBD1
CASSATPTDTQYF | TGTGCCAGCAGCGCGACTCCCACAGATACGCAGTATTTT | . | TRBJ2-3 | TRBV13 | .
CASSFGSDQPQHF | TGTGCCAGCAGCTTCGGGTCGGATCAGCCCCAGCATTTT | . | TRBJ1-5 | TRBV7-6 | .
CASSWDFNTGELFF | TGTGCCAGCTCTTGGGACTTCAACACCGGGGAGCTGTTTTTT | . | TRBJ2-2 | TRBV7-9 | .
CASSSASGGSWREQYF | TGTGCCAGCAGTTCCGCCAGTGGAGGGAGCTGGAGGGAGCAGTACTTC | once | TRBJ2-7 | TRBV6-5 | .
CASSSATGGLNEQFF | TGCGCCAGCAGCTCCGCGACAGGGGGCCTCAATGAGCAGTTCTTC | . | TRBJ2-1 | TRBV5-1 | TRBD1
CASRSERELRRNSPLHF | TGTGCCAGCAGATCGGAAAGGGAGCTACGACGTAATTCACCCCTCCACTTT | many | TRBJ1-6 | TRBV7-9 | .
CASSLARVYNEQFF | TGTGCCAGCAGCTTAGCCAGGGTTTACAATGAGCAGTTCTTC | . | TRBJ2-1 | TRBV11-2 | .
CASSLVTGTGANVLTF | TGCGCCAGCAGCTTGGTCACAGGGACTGGGGCCAACGTCCTGACTTTC | . | TRBJ2-6 | TRBV5-1 | .
CAWSAGTGYNSPLHF | TGTGCCTGGAGCGCCGGGACAGGCTATAATTCACCCCTCCACTTT | . | TRBJ1-6 | TRBV30 | TRBD1
CASSQEGQGRRLPYEQYF | TGTGCCAGCAGCCAGGAAGGACAGGGACGACGCTTACCCTACGAGCAGTACTTC | . | TRBJ2-7 | TRBV4-2 | TRBD1
CASSPRRGAGPTDTQYF | TGTGCCAGCAGTCCCCGACGGGGAGCGGGGCCCACAGATACGCAGTATTTT | . | TRBJ2-3 | TRBV28 | TRBD2
CASSEVLASYEQYF | TGTGCCAGCAGTGAAGTACTAGCGTCCTACGAGCAGTACTTC | few | TRBJ2-7 | TRBV2 | TRBD2
CASSANRDYQETQYF | TGTGCCAGCAGTGCAAACCGGGACTACCAAGAGACCCAGTACTTC | . | TRBJ2-5 | TRBV27 | .
CASSSLAGYEQFF | TGTGCCAGCAGCTCACTAGCCGGTTATGAGCAGTTCTTC | . | TRBJ2-1 | TRBV7-2 | .
CASSQERGRVGAFF | TGCGCCAGCAGCCAAGAACGCGGGAGAGTGGGAGCTTTCTTT | . | TRBJ1-1 | TRBV4-3 | .
CASSQDPSGADTGELFF | TGCGCCAGCAGCCAAGATCCTAGCGGGGCGGACACCGGGGAGCTGTTTTTT | . | TRBJ2-2 | TRBV4-3 | TRBD2
CASSTSGGAGNEQFF | TGTGCCAGCAGCACTAGCGGGGGGGCGGGCAATGAGCAGTTCTTC | . | TRBJ2-1 | TRBV9 | TRBD2